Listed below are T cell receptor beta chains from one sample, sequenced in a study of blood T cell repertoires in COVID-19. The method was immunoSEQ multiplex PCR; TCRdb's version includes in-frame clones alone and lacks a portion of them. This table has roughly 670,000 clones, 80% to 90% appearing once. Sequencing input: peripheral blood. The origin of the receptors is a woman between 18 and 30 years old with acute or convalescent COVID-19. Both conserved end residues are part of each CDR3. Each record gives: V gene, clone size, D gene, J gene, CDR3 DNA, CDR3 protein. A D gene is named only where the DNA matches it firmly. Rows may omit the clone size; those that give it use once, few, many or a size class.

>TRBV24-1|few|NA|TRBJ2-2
TGTGCCACCAGCCCGAACAGGGAAACCGGGGAGCTGTTTTTT
CATSPNRETGELFF
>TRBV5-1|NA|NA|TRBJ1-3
TGCGCCAGCAGCCAGTGGGGCCAGGGCGTCTCTGGAAACACCATATATTTT
CASSQWGQGVSGNTIYF
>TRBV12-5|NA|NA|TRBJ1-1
TGTGCTAGTGGTTTGTCCACTGGACATACGAACACTGAAGCTTTCTTT
CASGLSTGHTNTEAFF
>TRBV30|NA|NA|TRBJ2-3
TGTGCCTGGAGTGTACGGGGGATAGATACGCAGTATTTT
CAWSVRGIDTQYF
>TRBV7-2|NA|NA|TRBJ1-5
TGTGCCAGCAGCCCTAACAGTAATAGCAATCAGCCCCAGCATTTT
CASSPNSNSNQPQHF
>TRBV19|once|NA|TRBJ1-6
TGTGCCACCAGCGGACCGTCCAGGTCCTATAATTCACCCCTCCACTTT
CATSGPSRSYNSPLHF
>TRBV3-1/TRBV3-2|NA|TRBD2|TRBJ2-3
TGTGCCAGCAGCCAAGACTCCGGCGGGGGGGAATCTAGCACAGATACGCAGTATTTT
CASSQDSGGGESSTDTQYF
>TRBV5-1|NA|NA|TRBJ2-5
TGCGCCAGCAGCTTGGCGTTAGCTGAGGAGACCCAGTACTTC
CASSLALAEETQYF
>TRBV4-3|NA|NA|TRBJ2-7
TGCGCCAGCAGCCAAGAGGAGGGGGCCCGCTACGAGCAGTACTTC
CASSQEEGARYEQYF
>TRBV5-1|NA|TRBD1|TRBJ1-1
TGCGCCAGCAGAATGGACAGGGGCCCTGAAGCTTTCTTT
CASRMDRGPEAFF
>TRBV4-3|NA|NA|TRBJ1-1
TGCGCCAGCAGCCAGAGGGTCGGGACTGAAGCTTTCTTT
CASSQRVGTEAFF
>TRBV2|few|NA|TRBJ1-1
TGTGCCAGCAGTCCCCCCGCAGGGGTAAACACTGAAGCTTTCTTT
CASSPPAGVNTEAFF
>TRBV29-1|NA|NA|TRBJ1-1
TGCAGCGCCATAGGGGTGACTGAAGCTTTCTTT
CSAIGVTEAFF
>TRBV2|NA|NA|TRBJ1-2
TGTGCCAGCAGGCCACCCGACAGGAGCACTCATGGCTACACCTTC
CASRPPDRSTHGYTF
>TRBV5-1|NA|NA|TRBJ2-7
TGCGCCAGCAGCTTGGAAGGCGGCGGGCCCTACGAGCAGTACTTC
CASSLEGGGPYEQYF
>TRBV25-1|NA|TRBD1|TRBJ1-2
TGTGCCAGCAGTGATAAAGGGGGCGGTGGCTACACCTTC
CASSDKGGGGYTF
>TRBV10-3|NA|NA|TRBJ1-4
TGTGCCACCCGCGGTAGATCCGGGCAGGGCCGCTCTAATGAAAAACTGTTTTTT
CATRGRSGQGRSNEKLFF
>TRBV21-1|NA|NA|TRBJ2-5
TGTGCCAGCAGCAAAGCGGCAGGGATGCAAGAGACCCAGTACTTC
CASSKAAGMQETQYF
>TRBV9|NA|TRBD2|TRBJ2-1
TGTGCCAGCAGCGCCGACCTAGCGGAGAACTACAATGAGCAGTTCTTC
CASSADLAENYNEQFF
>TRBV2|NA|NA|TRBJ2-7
TGTGCCATAATTTTGGCCCCCTACGAGCAGTACTTC
CAIILAPYEQYF
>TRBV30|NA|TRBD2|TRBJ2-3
TGTGCCTGGAGTGGAGGTAGGGGACTAGCTCCGCAGTATTTT
CAWSGGRGLAPQYF
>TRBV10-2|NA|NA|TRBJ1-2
TGCGCCAGCAGTGAGTCAGGGGCGAGTGGCTACACCTTC
CASSESGASGYTF
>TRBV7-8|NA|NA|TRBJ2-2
TGTGCCAGCAGCTTACGGGGTCTAGGCACCGGGGAGCTGTTTTTT
CASSLRGLGTGELFF
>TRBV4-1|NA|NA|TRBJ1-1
TGCGCCAGCAGCCCCCGGGGGGCCGCTGAAGCTTTCTTT
CASSPRGAAEAFF
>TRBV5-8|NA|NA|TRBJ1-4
TGTGCCAGCAGCTTCACGATAGCAACTAATGAAAAACTGTTTTTT
CASSFTIATNEKLFF
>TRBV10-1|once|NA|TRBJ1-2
TGCGCCAGCAGTGAGGCCCCCCGGGGGGCGGAAGACTATGGCTACACCTTC
CASSEAPRGAEDYGYTF
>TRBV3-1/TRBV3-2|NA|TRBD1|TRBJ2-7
TGTGCCAGCAGCCCCCTCGGACAGGGCTCATCCTACGAGCAGTACTTC
CASSPLGQGSSYEQYF
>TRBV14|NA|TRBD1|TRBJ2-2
TGTGCCAGCAGCCAAGATGGCCAGGGGGCGTTCGGGGAGCTGTTTTTT
CASSQDGQGAFGELFF
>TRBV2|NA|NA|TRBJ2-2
TGTGCCAGCAGTGGGGCTCTGACCGGGGAGCTGTTTTTT
CASSGALTGELFF
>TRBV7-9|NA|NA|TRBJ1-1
TGTGCCAGCAGCTTAGTTGGGGGGATCACTGAAGCTTTCTTT
CASSLVGGITEAFF
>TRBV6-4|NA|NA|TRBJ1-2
TGTGCCAGGTCGTCGGGGGGCGGGAATACTGGCTACACCTTC
CARSSGGGNTGYTF
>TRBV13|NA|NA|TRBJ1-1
TGTGCCAGCAGACGCAGGGGAAACACTGAAGCTTTCTTT
CASRRRGNTEAFF
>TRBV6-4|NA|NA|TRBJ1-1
TGTGCCAGCAGTGACTCAGAAGCTGGGAGAGCTTTCTTT
CASSDSEAGRAFF
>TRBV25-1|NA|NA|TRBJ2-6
TGTGCCAGCAGTACCATAACAGGGATCGGGGCCAACGTCCTGACTTTC
CASSTITGIGANVLTF
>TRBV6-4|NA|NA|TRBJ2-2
TGTGCCAGCAGCCCGGGACACGACACCGGGGAGCTGTTTTTT
CASSPGHDTGELFF
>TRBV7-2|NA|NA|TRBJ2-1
TGTGCCAGCAGCTTTGGGCAGGGGAGTGGCGATGAGCAGTTCTTC
CASSFGQGSGDEQFF
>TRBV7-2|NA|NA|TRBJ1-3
TGTGCCAGCAGCCTGGGGATGGACAGCAAAGGAAACACCATATATTTT
CASSLGMDSKGNTIYF
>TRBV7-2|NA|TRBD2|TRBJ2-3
TGTGCCAGCAGCTTAGCCAGCGGGGGGGCGAAAGATACGCAGTATTTT
CASSLASGGAKDTQYF
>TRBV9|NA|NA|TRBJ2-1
TGTGCCAGCAGCGTATGGAGCGGCAATGAGCAGTTCTTC
CASSVWSGNEQFF
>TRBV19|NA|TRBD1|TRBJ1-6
TGTGCCAGTAGTACTCGGACAGGAGGTAATTCACCCCTCCACTTT
CASSTRTGGNSPLHF
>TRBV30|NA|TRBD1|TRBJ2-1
TGTGCCTGGGGGACAGGTATCAATGAGCAGTTCTTC
CAWGTGINEQFF
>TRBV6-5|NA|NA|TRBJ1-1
TGTGCCAGCAGTCTAAAAGGGGGGGAGGACACTGAAGCTTTCTTT
CASSLKGGEDTEAFF
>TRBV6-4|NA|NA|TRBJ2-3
TGTGCCAGCAGCCGGGCTACAGGGCTAACAGATACGCAGTATTTT
CASSRATGLTDTQYF
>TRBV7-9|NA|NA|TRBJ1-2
TGTGCCAGCAGCTTAGACGGCAGCGACTTTCGCTATGGCTACACCTTC
CASSLDGSDFRYGYTF
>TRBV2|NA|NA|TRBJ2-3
TGTGCCAGCAGCCAGTGGGCCACAGATACGCAGTATTTT
CASSQWATDTQYF
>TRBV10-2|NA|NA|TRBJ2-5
TGCGCCAGCAGTGAGAGGAGCGCCGAGACCCAGTACTTC
CASSERSAETQYF
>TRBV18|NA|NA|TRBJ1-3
TGTGCCAGCTCACCAACGGCGGACACCATATATTTT
CASSPTADTIYF
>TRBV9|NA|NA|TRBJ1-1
TGTGCCAGCAGCCCAACCACCGGGTCTAATGAAGCTTTCTTT
CASSPTTGSNEAFF
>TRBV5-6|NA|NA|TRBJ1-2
TGTGCCAGCAGCTTAGTTGGACAGAGCTATGGCTACACCTTC
CASSLVGQSYGYTF
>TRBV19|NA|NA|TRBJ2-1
TGTGCCAGTAGTATGCGTCTAGCTACCTACAATGAGCAGTTCTTC
CASSMRLATYNEQFF
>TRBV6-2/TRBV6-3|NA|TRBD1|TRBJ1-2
TGTGCCAGCAGTCAAGGACAGGGAATTCCCTATGGCTACACCTTC
CASSQGQGIPYGYTF
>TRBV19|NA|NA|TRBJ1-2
TGTGCCAGCGCACGGGACATCTCGGTGGGCTACACCTTC
CASARDISVGYTF
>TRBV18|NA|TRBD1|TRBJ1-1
TGTGCCAGCTCATCGGGACAGATCCCGAACACTGAAGCTTTCTTT
CASSSGQIPNTEAFF
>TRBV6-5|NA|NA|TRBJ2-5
TGTGCCAGCAGTTACTCAGACACCCCAGAGACCCAGTACTTC
CASSYSDTPETQYF
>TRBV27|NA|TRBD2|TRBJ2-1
TGTGCCAGCAGTCCGATAGCGGGAACCTACAATGAGCAGTTCTTC
CASSPIAGTYNEQFF
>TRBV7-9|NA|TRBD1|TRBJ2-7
TGTGCCAGCAGCCCTACAGGGGGCTACGAGCAGTACTTC
CASSPTGGYEQYF
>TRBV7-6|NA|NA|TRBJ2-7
TGTGCCAGCAGACCACAACAGGGCCCTTGGCGCGAGCAGTACTTC
CASRPQQGPWREQYF
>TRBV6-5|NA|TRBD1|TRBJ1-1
TGTGCCAGCAGCCCGGGACAGGGGATCACTGAAGCTTTCTTT
CASSPGQGITEAFF
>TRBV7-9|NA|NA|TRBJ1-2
TGTGCCAGCAGCTCCCGACAGGCAACGAGCTATGGCTACACCTTC
CASSSRQATSYGYTF
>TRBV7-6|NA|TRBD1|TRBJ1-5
TGTGCCAGCAGCTTCCCAACCGACAGGGCTAACTATCAGCCCCAGCATTTT
CASSFPTDRANYQPQHF